A single sample is the source of the 17 T cell receptor beta chains below, sequenced in a study of T cell responses to AZD1222 COVID-19 vaccine. Clones were read by immunoSEQ multiplex PCR, and TCRdb kept only the in-frame ones, dropping some. Here the sample spans approximately 150,000 clones, roughly 92% being singletons. Source: peripheral blood, taken on day 0 of AZD1222 vaccination. The receptors were gathered from an adult in good health.

In DNA, the CDR3 is TGTGCCTGGAGTAGAAAGACAGGGACTGGAAACACCATATATTTT. Encoded protein: CAWSRKTGTGNTIYF. The chain uses TRBV30 and TRBJ1-3; TRBD1 agrees at 7 bases. CDR3 length: 15 amino acids. Unmatched junction bases numbered 6, after V lost 2 bases and J lost 2 bases. Germline loops: CDR1 GTSNPN, CDR2 SVGIG (reference sequence).

The chain combines TRBV7-2 with TRBJ2-1, with D perhaps TRBD2 (6 bases). V lost 5 bases to trimming and J lost 3 bases, with 11 bases between them. CDR1 SGHTA and CDR2 FQGNSA come from the germline V gene. This CDR3 has 14 amino acids. The chain's CDR3 is CASSPRDFYNEQFF. The CDR3, as DNA: TGTGCCAGCAGCCCGCGGGACTTCTACAATGAGCAGTTCTTC.

The chain is built from TRBV25-1 and TRBJ2-2; D remains ambiguous. Germline V CDR1 and CDR2: MGHDK, SYGVNS. V lost 7 bases to trimming and J lost 2 bases, with 8 bases between them. This CDR3 has 13 residues. CDR3 amino acids: CASTQTNTGELFF. The CDR3 nucleotides read TGTGCCAGCACCCAGACTAACACCGGGGAGCTGTTTTTT.

This clone was seen more than once but under ten times. J is TRBJ2-3 and V is TRBV5-1; 12 positions match TRBD1. V lost 3 bases and J lost 5; bases outside the gene matches: 10. The length of the CDR3 is 17 residues. Germline CDR1 is SGHRS and CDR2 is YFSETQ. This CDR3 reads CASSSPGQGALGDTQYF. The CDR3, as DNA: TGCGCCAGCAGCTCTCCGGGACAGGGGGCACTCGGAGATACGCAGTATTTT. The whole variable domain, filled in from reference TRBV5-1 and TRBJ2-3, reads KAGVTQTPRYLIKTRGQQVTLSCSPISGHRSVSWYQQTPGQGLQFLFEYFSETQRNKGNFPGRFSGRQFSNSRSEMNVSTLELGDSALYLCASSSPGQGALGDTQYFGPGTRLTVL.

In nucleotides, the CDR3 is TGCGCCAGCAGCCCGGGGGCCAGGGAGACCGGGGAGCTGTTTTTT. This sequence encodes CASSPGARETGELFF. The chain is built from TRBV5-1 and TRBJ2-2; D is tentatively TRBD1 or TRBD2 (6 bases each). Germline V lookup: CDR1 SGHRS, CDR2 YFSETQ. The CDR3 totals 15 residues. Trimming cost V 4 bases and J 5 bases, with 15 bases left between them. Full variable domain (missing parts from reference TRBV5-1 and TRBJ2-2): KAGVTQTPRYLIKTRGQQVTLSCSPISGHRSVSWYQQTPGQGLQFLFEYFSETQRNKGNFPGRFSGRQFSNSRSEMNVSTLELGDSALYLCASSPGARETGELFFGEGSRLTVL.

The CDR3 protein is CASSQDPPSGADYEQYF. The CDR3 DNA sequence: TGTGCCAGCAGCCAAGACCCACCCTCGGGGGCTGACTACGAGCAGTACTTC. The gene calls are TRBV3-1 (or the pseudogene TRBV3-2) and TRBJ2-7, with D perhaps being TRBD1 or TRBD2 (6 bases each). The CDR3 is made up of 17 amino acids. From germline, CDR1 is LGHDT and CDR2 YNNKEL (reference sequence). Trimming took 0 bases from V and 3 from J, leaving 18 bases between them.

The chain links TRBV18 to TRBJ1-1, with D possibly TRBD1 on 6 matching bases. The CDR3 sequence is 13 residues long. The germline CDR1 and CDR2 sequences are KGHSH and LQKENI. Trimming removed 5 bases at V and 0 bases at J, with 7 bases between. CDR3 in DNA: TGTGCCAGCTCAGGGGGCATGAACACTGAAGCTTTCTTT. Its translation: CASSGGMNTEAFF.

The chain links TRBV2 to TRBJ1-5, with TRBD1 as a possible D gene (5 bases). Germline CDR1 SNHLY, CDR2 FYNNEI. The V and J ends lost 0 bases and 0 bases respectively, with 12 bases between them. The CDR3 runs 17 residues. CDR3 coding DNA: TGTGCCAGCAGTGAAGCACTTATACAGGTTAGCAATCAGCCCCAGCATTTT. This gives the protein CASSEALIQVSNQPQHF.

V is TRBV7-3 and J is TRBJ2-1, with D perhaps matching TRBD1 (6 bases). The CDR3 is made up of 16 amino acids. The V gene's germline CDR1 is SGHTA and CDR2 FQGTGA. Trimming shortened V by 2 bases and J by 0 bases, and 11 bases separated the two germline ends. The DNA for the CDR3 is TGTGCCAGCAGCTTAGGGACACCTAGCTCCTACAATGAGCAGTTCTTC. Translating gives CASSLGTPSSYNEQFF.

J is TRBJ2-7 and V is TRBV5-1; 9 bases are shared with TRBD1. The CDR3 has 14 residues. V lost 4 bases, J lost 5 bases, and 7 bases stayed unmatched. The germline gives CDR1 SGHRS, CDR2 YFSETQ. The CDR3 here is CASSQGQGNDEQYF. In nucleotides, the CDR3 is TGCGCCAGCAGCCAAGGACAGGGGAACGACGAGCAGTACTTC.

This CDR3 reads CASSPQPSSSEAFF. CDR3 coding DNA: TGCGCCAGCAGCCCACAACCTTCAAGCTCTGAAGCTTTCTTT. J is TRBJ1-1 and V is TRBV5-1, with D uncertain. V lost 4 bases and J lost 6, with 16 bases in between. Germline loops: CDR1 SGHRS, CDR2 YFSETQ. This CDR3 has 14 residues.

This chain uses TRBV19 with TRBJ1-5, with a tentative D call TRBD1 (5 bases). V lost 2 bases to trimming and J lost 6 bases, with 14 bases between them. The V gene's germline CDR1 is LNHDA and CDR2 SQIVND (reference sequence). The CDR3 is 15 residues long. The CDR3 DNA follows: TGTGCCAGTAGTATAATGGGGCGATCAGGTCAGCCCCAGCATTTT. Its protein product is CASSIMGRSGQPQHF. Drawing the rest from reference TRBV19 and TRBJ1-5, the complete variable domain is DGGITQSPKYLFRKEGQNVTLSCEQNLNHDAMYWYRQDPGQGLRLIYYSQIVNDFQKGDIAEGYSVSREKKESFPLTVTSAQKNPTAFYLCASSIMGRSGQPQHFGDGTRLSIL.

The chain uses TRBV16 and TRBJ1-4; 8 bases are a match to TRBD1. The ends lost 7 bases at V and 8 bases at J; junction bases unmatched: 6. The germline V gene encodes CDR1 KGHSY and CDR2 FQNENV. The CDR3 runs to 13 residues. CDR3: CASIDRGLEKLFF. In DNA form, the CDR3 reads TGTGCCAGCATCGACAGGGGTTTAGAAAAACTGTTTTTT. The variable domain in full, completed from reference TRBV16 and TRBJ1-4, reads GEEVAQTPKHLVRGEGQKAKLYCAPIKGHSYVFWYQQVLKNEFKFLISFQNENVFDETGMPKERFSAKCLPNSPCSLEIQATKLEDSAVYFCASIDRGLEKLFFGSGTQLSVL.

The chain uses TRBV6-1 and TRBJ2-7; 7 bases align to TRBD1. Trimming removed 1 base from V and 6 bases from J; junction bases left unmatched: 12. Looked up from germline, CDR1 is MNHNS and CDR2 is SASEGT. This CDR3 comprises 16 residues. The CDR3 here is CASSEVLGQTRGEQYF. The CDR3 region has the DNA TGTGCCAGCAGTGAAGTCCTGGGACAGACTCGTGGCGAGCAGTACTTC.

This chain joins TRBV2 and TRBJ2-3; D not certain. Germline V lookup: CDR1 SNHLY, CDR2 FYNNEI. The length of the CDR3 is 15 residues. V was pared by 6 bases and J by 0 bases, with 13 bases between. This CDR3 is CASRHSRTSTDTQYF. The CDR3 DNA reads TGTGCCAGCAGGCACTCTAGAACTAGCACAGATACGCAGTATTTT.

V and J are TRBV5-6 and TRBJ2-1, with 13 positions matching TRBD2. Germline CDR1 reads SGHDT; CDR2 reads YYEEEE. J lost 3 bases, V lost 4 bases, and 7 bases had no gene match. CDR3 length: 17 amino acids. The CDR3 spells CASSLGLAGVLYNEQFF. CDR3 bases: TGTGCCAGCAGCCTTGGACTAGCGGGAGTTCTCTACAATGAGCAGTTCTTC.

The CDR3 nucleotides are TGTGCCAGCAGTCCTCGAGTCACTGAAGCTTTCTTT. It translates to CASSPRVTEAFF. The chain couples TRBV28 to TRBJ1-1; D is unresolved. CDR3 length: 12 amino acids. Trimming shortened V by 5 bases and J by 4 bases, and 8 bases separated the two germline ends. Per germline, CDR1 MDHEN and CDR2 SYDVKM.